The rows below give T cell receptor beta chains drawn from one sample of a study of T cells in narcolepsy. Sequenced by immunoSEQ multiplex PCR; TCRdb stores in-frame clones only, minus some. The repertoire holds roughly 20,000 clones, 75% to 85% seen once, with 4% to 5% in the top ten. Sequencing was performed on memory (CD45RA-) CD4+ T cells from blood. These receptors were obtained from a human donor in good health. CDR3s include the opening cysteine and the closing phenylalanine or tryptophan. D genes are given only for firm matches. Size is stated for part of the rows, as once, few or many counts, or as a class when the clone is expanded.

d_gene	j_gene	v_gene	abundance	CDR3nt	CDR3aa
TRBD2	TRBJ2-1	TRBV5-1	-	TGCGCCAGCAGAATTGGCGCTAGCGGGGTCTACAATGAGCAGTTCTTC	CASRIGASGVYNEQFF
-	TRBJ1-6	TRBV27	-	TGTGCCAGCAGTTTGGGGCAGGTAAATTCACCCCTCCACTTT	CASSLGQVNSPLHF
TRBD1	TRBJ1-5	TRBV19	few	TGTGCCAGTATGGACAGGGGAGATCAGCCCCAGCATTTT	CASMDRGDQPQHF
-	TRBJ1-1	TRBV6-5	-	TGTGCCAGCAGAATACAGGGTGGGGTAGCTTTCTTT	CASRIQGGVAFF
-	TRBJ1-6	TRBV14	-	TGTGCCAGCAGCCAAGCAGGGTTGGGGTCACCCCTCCACTTT	CASSQAGLGSPLHF
TRBD1	TRBJ1-2	TRBV6-5	-	TGTGCCAGCAGTTATGATGCAGGGGGCTCTAACTATGGCTACACCTTC	CASSYDAGGSNYGYTF
-	TRBJ2-2	TRBV6-1	-	TGTGCCAAACGAAATCCGGCCGGGGAGCTGTTTTTT	CAKRNPAGELFF
-	TRBJ2-4	TRBV4-3	-	TGCGCCAGCAGCCGCACTGGGACGCTCGCCAAAAACATTCAGTACTTC	CASSRTGTLAKNIQYF
TRBD1	TRBJ2-7	TRBV6-6	-	TGTGCCAGCAGTAGAGAGACAGGGCCCATCAGGAGCTTC	CASSRETGPIRSF
-	TRBJ2-5	TRBV11-3	few	TGTGCCAGCAGCTTAGACGGAGAGACCCAGTACTTC	CASSLDGETQYF
-	TRBJ2-1	TRBV6-6	-	TGTGCCAGCAGTTACTCGCGAGGGCTCGGCAATGAGCAGTTCTTC	CASSYSRGLGNEQFF
TRBD1	TRBJ1-1	TRBV10-1	-	TGCGCCACACCGGGACAGGGTGCCAGTTGGGGTTATGAAGCTTTCTTT	CATPGQGASWGYEAFF
-	TRBJ2-5	TRBV27	-	TGTGCCAGCAGTTTCTGGCAGGGCACCCAAGAGACCCAGTACTTC	CASSFWQGTQETQYF
TRBD1	TRBJ2-5	TRBV15	-	TGTGCCACCAGCAGAAAGAACCGGGACAGGGTAATTGGAGAGACCCAGTACTTC	CATSRKNRDRVIGETQYF